A selection of T cell receptor beta chains follows, all from one sample in a study of identical twins. TCRdb fed the 5' RACE reads into MiXCR, producing one record per CDR3 protein. Found here are some 200,000 distinct CDR3 sequences, 6% to 9% of them singletons; the top ten hold less than 2%. These sequences were also reported in another study, on yellow fever vaccine responses in identical twins.

The specimen was memory (CD45RO+) T cells sorted from blood. The source of these receptors is a woman in her late teens or twenties in good health. Both conserved end residues are part of each CDR3. The D gene is left open where the match is weak. Size is omitted from some rows. Given values are once, few, many or a class for expanded clones.

CDR3aa: CASSYSGRDEAFF
CDR3nt: TGTGCCAGCAGTTACTCCGGCAGGGACGAAGCTTTCTTT
abundance: few
v_gene: TRBV6-5
len: 13
d_gene: NA
j_gene: TRBJ1-1

CDR3aa: CASSQPGTVELFF
CDR3nt: TGTGCCAGCAGTCAGCCAGGAACCGTGGAGCTGTTTTTT
abundance: NA
v_gene: TRBV6-1
len: 13
d_gene: NA
j_gene: TRBJ2-2

CDR3aa: CASSLDIDTQYF
CDR3nt: TGCGCCAGCAGCTTGGATATAGATACGCAGTATTTT
abundance: NA
v_gene: TRBV5-1
len: 12
d_gene: NA
j_gene: TRBJ2-3

CDR3aa: CASSLRGISTEAFF
CDR3nt: TGTGCCAGCAGCTTGCGGGGGATTAGCACTGAAGCTTTCTTT
abundance: few
v_gene: TRBV5-6
len: 14
d_gene: NA
j_gene: TRBJ1-1

CDR3aa: CASSPQPKAQQYF
CDR3nt: TGTGCCAGCTCACCACAGCCAAAGGCCCAGCAGTACTTC
abundance: NA
v_gene: TRBV18
len: 13
d_gene: NA
j_gene: TRBJ2-7

CDR3aa: CASSQGMGGGVDTQYF
CDR3nt: TGCGCCAGCAGCCAAGGAATGGGAGGGGGGGTAGATACGCAGTATTTT
abundance: few
v_gene: TRBV4-3
len: 16
d_gene: NA
j_gene: TRBJ2-3

CDR3aa: CASSLGLRGHEQYF
CDR3nt: TGCGCCAGCAGCTTGGGACTCAGGGGCCACGAGCAGTACTTC
abundance: many
v_gene: TRBV5-1
len: 14
d_gene: NA
j_gene: TRBJ2-7

CDR3aa: CASSPAPGQATDTQYF
CDR3nt: TGTGCCAGCAGCCCCGCCCCGGGACAGGCCACAGATACGCAGTATTTT
abundance: few
v_gene: TRBV7-2
len: 16
d_gene: TRBD1
j_gene: TRBJ2-3

CDR3aa: CASSYTPGLAGGAWNEQFF
CDR3nt: TGTGCCAGCAGTTACACTCCGGGACTAGCGGGAGGGGCCTGGAATGAGCAGTTCTTC
abundance: few
v_gene: TRBV6-2/TRBV6-3
len: 19
d_gene: TRBD2
j_gene: TRBJ2-1

CDR3aa: CSASWGASGVGSDEQFF
CDR3nt: TGCAGTGCTAGTTGGGGGGCTAGCGGCGTCGGATCCGATGAGCAGTTCTTC
abundance: few
v_gene: TRBV20-1
len: 17
d_gene: NA
j_gene: TRBJ2-1

CDR3aa: CATSVTDTQYF
CDR3nt: TGTGCCACCAGTGTCACCGATACGCAGTATTTT
abundance: NA
v_gene: TRBV24-1
len: 11
d_gene: NA
j_gene: TRBJ2-3

CDR3aa: CASSLNEAKNIQYF
CDR3nt: TGTGCCAGCAGCTTAAATGAAGCCAAAAACATTCAGTACTTC
abundance: few
v_gene: TRBV7-2
len: 14
d_gene: NA
j_gene: TRBJ2-4

CDR3aa: CASSDSGSGGDTQYF
CDR3nt: TGTGCCAGCAGTGACTCGGGTAGCGGAGGAGATACGCAGTATTTT
abundance: many
v_gene: TRBV6-4
len: 15
d_gene: NA
j_gene: TRBJ2-3

CDR3aa: CASSPNSGGGAYGYTF
CDR3nt: TGTGCCAGCAGTCCTAACTCAGGAGGGGGGGCCTATGGCTACACCTTC
abundance: NA
v_gene: TRBV28
len: 16
d_gene: NA
j_gene: TRBJ1-2

CDR3aa: CASSSNADTQYF
CDR3nt: TGTGCCAGCAGCTCTAATGCAGATACGCAGTATTTT
abundance: many
v_gene: TRBV7-2
len: 12
d_gene: NA
j_gene: TRBJ2-3

CDR3aa: CASSLSRSYEQYF
CDR3nt: TGTGCCAGCAGTTTATCGAGGTCCTACGAGCAGTACTTC
abundance: few
v_gene: TRBV27
len: 13
d_gene: NA
j_gene: TRBJ2-7

CDR3aa: CSVGTGVYEQYF
CDR3nt: TGCAGCGTGGGGACAGGGGTCTACGAGCAGTACTTC
abundance: many
v_gene: TRBV29-1
len: 12
d_gene: TRBD1
j_gene: TRBJ2-7

CDR3aa: CASSLALPKTQYF
CDR3nt: TGTGCCAGCAGTTTAGCGTTACCGAAGACCCAGTACTTC
abundance: many
v_gene: TRBV12-3/TRBV12-4
len: 13
d_gene: NA
j_gene: TRBJ2-5

CDR3aa: CASSWDRNSPLHF
CDR3nt: TGTGCCAGCAGCTGGGACCGTAATTCACCCCTCCACTTT
abundance: many
v_gene: TRBV12-3/TRBV12-4
len: 13
d_gene: NA
j_gene: TRBJ1-6

CDR3aa: CASSPQFGSTETQYF
CDR3nt: TGTGCCAGCAGCCCCCAGTTTGGGTCTACAGAGACCCAGTACTTC
abundance: few
v_gene: TRBV7-2
len: 15
d_gene: NA
j_gene: TRBJ2-5

CDR3aa: CASSVERAIKNIQYF
CDR3nt: TGTGCCAGCAGTGTTGAGAGGGCGATTAAAAACATTCAGTACTTC
abundance: few
v_gene: TRBV6-1
len: 15
d_gene: NA
j_gene: TRBJ2-4

CDR3aa: CASSRDRGAKNIQYF
CDR3nt: TGTGCCAGCAGCAGAGACAGGGGAGCCAAAAACATTCAGTACTTC
abundance: many
v_gene: TRBV6-2/TRBV6-3
len: 15
d_gene: TRBD1
j_gene: TRBJ2-4

CDR3aa: CSAGQQGVNYGYTF
CDR3nt: TGCAGTGCCGGACAACAGGGGGTCAACTATGGCTACACCTTC
abundance: many
v_gene: TRBV20-1
len: 14
d_gene: TRBD1
j_gene: TRBJ1-2

CDR3aa: CASTVRGRNEKLFF
CDR3nt: TGTGCCAGCACAGTCCGGGGAAGGAACGAAAAACTGTTTTTT
abundance: NA
v_gene: TRBV2
len: 14
d_gene: NA
j_gene: TRBJ1-4

CDR3aa: CASSLIQFYGYTF
CDR3nt: TGTGCCAGCAGCTTAATTCAGTTTTATGGCTACACCTTC
abundance: few
v_gene: TRBV7-8
len: 13
d_gene: NA
j_gene: TRBJ1-2

CDR3aa: CASSFPGRANEQFF
CDR3nt: TGTGCCAGCAGCTTCCCAGGGCGGGCCAATGAGCAGTTCTTC
abundance: few
v_gene: TRBV7-2
len: 14
d_gene: NA
j_gene: TRBJ2-1

CDR3aa: CASSSAGSSTGELFF
CDR3nt: TGTGCCAGCAGCTCGGCAGGGAGTTCAACCGGGGAGCTGTTTTTT
abundance: NA
v_gene: TRBV7-3
len: 15
d_gene: NA
j_gene: TRBJ2-2

CDR3aa: CASSTGQGFRGYTF
CDR3nt: TGTGCCAGCAGTACGGGACAGGGTTTTAGGGGCTACACCTTC
abundance: NA
v_gene: TRBV28
len: 14
d_gene: TRBD1
j_gene: TRBJ1-2

CDR3aa: CASSRDVHQETQYF
CDR3nt: TGTGCCAGCAGCAGGGACGTCCACCAAGAGACCCAGTACTTC
abundance: many
v_gene: TRBV9
len: 14
d_gene: NA
j_gene: TRBJ2-5

CDR3aa: CASTDRAGELFF
CDR3nt: TGTGCCAGCACCGACCGAGCCGGGGAGCTGTTTTTT
abundance: NA
v_gene: TRBV28
len: 12
d_gene: NA
j_gene: TRBJ2-2

CDR3aa: CASSRSQGTYEQYF
CDR3nt: TGTGCCAGCTCACGATCTCAGGGCACCTACGAGCAGTACTTC
abundance: many
v_gene: TRBV18
len: 14
d_gene: NA
j_gene: TRBJ2-7

CDR3aa: CASSQLRNEQFF
CDR3nt: TGTGCCAGCAGCCAATTGCGCAATGAGCAGTTCTTC
abundance: many
v_gene: TRBV4-2
len: 12
d_gene: NA
j_gene: TRBJ2-1

CDR3aa: CSARDGGRANTEAFF
CDR3nt: TGCAGTGCTAGAGATGGCGGCAGGGCGAACACTGAAGCTTTCTTT
abundance: NA
v_gene: TRBV20-1
len: 15
d_gene: NA
j_gene: TRBJ1-1

CDR3aa: CASSNDGVATNEKLFF
CDR3nt: TGCGCCAGCAGCAACGACGGAGTTGCAACTAATGAAAAACTGTTTTTT
abundance: NA
v_gene: TRBV5-1
len: 16
d_gene: NA
j_gene: TRBJ1-4

CDR3aa: CASSRDGGNTIYF
CDR3nt: TGCGCCAGCAGTAGGGACGGTGGAAACACCATATATTTT
abundance: NA
v_gene: TRBV5-1
len: 13
d_gene: NA
j_gene: TRBJ1-3

CDR3aa: CSGSTATDTQYF
CDR3nt: TGCAGCGGTTCGACCGCGACAGATACGCAGTATTTT
abundance: NA
v_gene: TRBV29-1
len: 12
d_gene: NA
j_gene: TRBJ2-3

CDR3aa: CASTTGDGPYTF
CDR3nt: TGTGCCAGCACCACCGGGGACGGCCCTTACACCTTC
abundance: many
v_gene: TRBV6-5
len: 12
d_gene: NA
j_gene: TRBJ1-2

CDR3aa: CASSRGSGAWGNQPQHF
CDR3nt: TGTGCCAGTAGTAGAGGATCGGGGGCCTGGGGCAATCAGCCCCAGCATTTT
abundance: few
v_gene: TRBV19
len: 17
d_gene: NA
j_gene: TRBJ1-5

CDR3aa: CASSTLTGHNEQFF
CDR3nt: TGTGCCAGTAGTACCTTGACAGGGCACAATGAGCAGTTCTTC
abundance: few
v_gene: TRBV19
len: 14
d_gene: TRBD1
j_gene: TRBJ2-1

CDR3aa: CASSLGSSASGANVLTF
CDR3nt: TGCGCCAGCAGCTTGGGATCCTCGGCCTCTGGGGCCAACGTCCTGACTTTC
abundance: few
v_gene: TRBV5-1
len: 17
d_gene: NA
j_gene: TRBJ2-6

CDR3aa: CASSEGKGREVAGPNNEQFF
CDR3nt: TGTGCCAGCAGTGAAGGAAAGGGAAGAGAAGTAGCGGGGCCGAACAATGAGCAGTTCTTC
abundance: few
v_gene: TRBV2
len: 20
d_gene: TRBD2
j_gene: TRBJ2-1

CDR3aa: CASSLALAGGYNEQFF
CDR3nt: TGCGCCAGCAGCTTGGCCCTAGCGGGGGGTTACAATGAGCAGTTCTTC
abundance: few
v_gene: TRBV5-1
len: 16
d_gene: TRBD2
j_gene: TRBJ2-1

CDR3aa: CASSLAPLYGYTF
CDR3nt: TGTGCCAGCAGCTTAGCGCCCCTCTATGGCTACACCTTC
abundance: NA
v_gene: TRBV7-2
len: 13
d_gene: NA
j_gene: TRBJ1-2

CDR3aa: CASSVAGGREQYF
CDR3nt: TGTGCCAGCAGCGTAGCCGGGGGGCGCGAGCAGTACTTC
abundance: few
v_gene: TRBV9
len: 13
d_gene: NA
j_gene: TRBJ2-7

CDR3aa: CSVVQGYTGELFF
CDR3nt: TGCAGCGTTGTACAGGGATACACCGGGGAGCTGTTTTTT
abundance: many
v_gene: TRBV29-1
len: 13
d_gene: NA
j_gene: TRBJ2-2